The clone carrying this T cell receptor (beta chain) was detected once. The target antigen is unknown. This record belongs to a study of cytomegalovirus exposure and HLA in healthy donors. With 60 Vbeta and 13 Jbeta primers, the PCR was carried out. Assay: immunoSEQ multiplex PCR; the TCRdb copy retains only in-frame clones and omits some. The table has roughly 120,000 clones, around 75% seen once. Study-wide results and limits: Confirmation was obtained in vitro that a few CMV-associated chains are specific for CMV antigens. Cytomegalovirus status was reportedly diagnosed by the classifier with high specificity and sensitivity.

This CDR3 region has 13 residues. V lost 5 bases to trimming and J lost 6 bases, with 10 bases between them. CDR1 is SGHTA, CDR2 FQGTGA, per germline. V gene TRBV7-3 combines with J gene TRBJ2-2; the D is unclear. The specimen was PBMCs. This receptor was obtained from a man aged 55 to 70 in good health and CMV-seropositive. CDR3 coding DNA: TGTGCCAGCAGCCTCAACAACGCCGGGGAGCTGTTTTTT. This sequence encodes CASSLNNAGELFF. The full variable domain, with the rest looked up from reference TRBV7-3 and TRBJ2-2, is GAGVSQTPSNKVTEKGKYVELRCDPISGHTALYWYRQSLGQGPEFLIYFQGTGAADDSGLPNDRFFAVRPEGSVSTLKIQRTERGDSAVYLCASSLNNAGELFFGEGSRLTVL.